The 21 T cell receptor beta chains presented below share a single source sample, sequenced in a study of T cell repertoires in cytomegalovirus infection. TCRdb reprocessed the reads via MiXCR and lists one record per CDR3 protein. The repertoire has some 680,000 distinct CDR3 sequences, less than 40% of them found once; the top ten carry 2.5% to 3%. Sample: PBMCs. Source of these receptors: a human donor in good health (CMV status not recorded). Some clones in this sample may be carry-over from other donors' samples.

The V call is TRBV28, the J call TRBJ1-2; the D gene is possibly TRBD1 (5 bases). CDR1 and CDR2 from the germline V gene are MDHEN and SYDVKM. The V end lost 4 bases, the J end lost 7 bases, and 22 bases lay between the germline ends. This CDR3 region has 16 residues. The CDR3 DNA is TGTGCCAGCAGTTCTGGGACCGGGCCCCGGGCCGGTGGCTACACCTTC. This sequence encodes CASSSGTGPRAGGYTF.

V and J are TRBV28 and TRBJ1-2; a weak D match, TRBD1 (5 bases). CDR1 is MDHEN, CDR2 SYDVKM, per germline. There are 16 residues in the CDR3. V was trimmed by 8 bases and J by 2 bases, leaving 21 bases between them. The CDR3 loop is CASAEWRGTFNYGYTF. CDR3 nucleotide sequence: TGTGCCAGCGCCGAGTGGAGGGGCACATTCAACTATGGCTACACCTTC.

This clonotype was observed a few times. The rearrangement links TRBV4-1 to TRBJ1-1, with unresolved D. The CDR3 contains 15 residues. V gave up 0 bases and J gave up 5 bases, with 13 bases separating them. Germline CDR1 reads MGHRA; CDR2 reads YSYEKL. The CDR3 region is CASSQDQARRTEAFF. The CDR3 coding sequence is TGCGCCAGCAGCCAAGACCAGGCCCGCCGGACTGAAGCTTTCTTT.

The chain is built from TRBV7-6 and TRBJ2-4; 8 nucleotides match TRBD2. The V gene's germline CDR1 is SGHVS and CDR2 FNYEAQ. This CDR3 contains 14 residues. After removal of 7 bases from V and 9 bases from J, the junction contained 11 bases not matched to a gene. As DNA, the CDR3 is TGTGCCAGCATCTTCGCTACGGGGGGGCGCATTCAGTACTTC. This encodes CASIFATGGRIQYF.

The table lists this clonotype with a few counts. This chain connects TRBV25-1 to TRBJ1-2, with D perhaps matching TRBD1 (6 bases). Trimming removed 4 bases at V and 3 bases at J, with 18 bases between. The CDR3 length is 16 residues. In germline, CDR1 is MGHDK, CDR2 SYGVNS. CDR3 sequence reads: CASSGLGGSHDYGYTF. CDR3 in DNA: TGTGCCAGCAGTGGACTAGGGGGGTCTCACGACTATGGCTACACCTTC.

This clonotype was seen more than once but under ten times. The chain couples TRBV10-3 to TRBJ2-1, with TRBD2 matching over 13 bases. V trimming: 10 bases; J trimming: 5 bases; junction bases outside the gene matches: 17. Germline CDR1 and CDR2: ENHRY and SYGVKD. The CDR3 extends over 18 amino acids. Written as DNA, the CDR3 is TGTGCCACCACGAGAGAGACTAGCGGGAGGCCTTTTAACAATGAGCAGTTCTTC. Translation gives CATTRETSGRPFNNEQFF.

The chain joins TRBV20-1 to TRBJ1-5; D is undetermined. The V gene lost 3 bases and the J gene lost 4 bases, with 10 bases spanning the gap. Per the germline V gene, CDR1 is DFQATT and CDR2 is SNEGSKA (reference sequence). The CDR3 covers 13 residues. DNA for the CDR3: TGCAGTGCTAGGACCCCGCTGAATCAGCCCCAGCATTTT. Amino acids: CSARTPLNQPQHF.

The sample holds a few counts of this clonotype. The chain is built from TRBV4-1 and TRBJ2-2; 7 bases are shared with TRBD1. The V segment lost 1 base and the J segment 5 bases; nucleotides outside the gene matches: 7. Germline CDR1 reads MGHRA; CDR2 reads YSYEKL. The CDR3 is made up of 16 amino acids. CDR3 protein: CASSQAGQARTGELFF. CDR3 coding DNA: TGCGCCAGCAGCCAAGCCGGACAGGCCCGGACCGGGGAGCTGTTTTTT.

The genes are TRBV7-4 and TRBJ2-1, with D unresolved. With 6 bases removed from V and 4 bases from J, the gap between germline ends came to 13 bases. CDR3 size: 14 residues. Germline V lookup: CDR1 SGHVT, CDR2 SQSDAQ. The CDR3 loop is CASRGLDGYNEQFF. CDR3 DNA sequence: TGTGCCAGCAGAGGATTAGACGGTTACAATGAGCAGTTCTTC.

This chain uses TRBV10-3 with TRBJ2-4; D tentatively fits TRBD1 or TRBD2 (5 bases each). The CDR3 totals 16 residues. CDR1 and CDR2 from the germline V gene are ENHRY and SYGVKD. Deletions cut 3 bases from V and 0 bases from J, with 12 bases between. The DNA for the CDR3 is TGTGCCATCAGTGACGGGGACGGGGTAGCCAAAAACATTCAGTACTTC. As protein: CAISDGDGVAKNIQYF.

This clonotype came up many times. The rearrangement uses TRBV7-8 and TRBJ2-7, with TRBD1 matching over 7 bases. Germline CDR1 reads SGHVS; CDR2 reads FQNEAQ. The junction had 3 bases not matched to a gene; V was cut back by 5 bases and J by 2 bases. This CDR3 has 13 residues. CDR3 DNA: TGTGCCAGCAGCGTGGGACAGCCCTACGAGCAGTACTTC. It specifies CASSVGQPYEQYF.

The rearrangement joins TRBV7-9 to TRBJ2-3, with D possibly matching TRBD1 (7 bases). Germline lookup yields CDR1 SEHNR and CDR2 FQNEAQ (reference sequence). V was cut by 3 bases and J by 3 bases, with 16 bases left in between. This CDR3 is built from 16 residues. The CDR3 reads CASSLTGRIGTDTQYF. CDR3 bases: TGTGCCAGCAGCTTGACAGGGAGGATTGGTACAGATACGCAGTATTTT.

This clonotype was detected a few times. The chain links TRBV28 to TRBJ2-1; a possible D gene is TRBD1 (6 bases). Trimming cost V 6 bases and J 3 bases, with 15 bases left between them. The CDR3 covers 15 residues. Germline V gene lookup returns CDR1 MDHEN and CDR2 SYDVKM. In nucleotides, the CDR3 is TGTGCCAGCAGAGTAGGGGGAGATAACTACAATGAGCAGTTCTTC. Amino acid sequence: CASRVGGDNYNEQFF.

There are a few counts of this clonotype. The V gene is TRBV19, the J gene TRBJ1-5, with D unresolved. V shed 5 bases and J shed 2 bases, with 10 bases lying between them. Germline-derived CDR1 and CDR2 are LNHDA and SQIVND (reference sequence). The CDR3 consists of 14 residues. The CDR3 loop reads CASSGREGNQPQHF. As DNA, the CDR3 is TGTGCCAGTAGTGGGCGGGAGGGCAATCAGCCCCAGCATTTT.

This clonotype was recorded a few times. The chain carries TRBV12-3 or TRBV12-4 and TRBJ2-1, with D possibly being TRBD2 (5 bases). The length of the CDR3 is 16 residues. Trimming shortened V by 10 bases and J by 0 bases, and 19 bases separated the two germline ends. CDR3 nucleotides: TGTGCCACCGGTGGGAGCGGAAGGAGCTCCTACAATGAGCAGTTCTTC. This codes for CATGGSGRSSYNEQFF.

This chain uses TRBV6-1 with TRBJ2-3; D is uncertain. V lost 5 bases and J 3 bases, leaving 21 bases between the germline ends. The CDR3 loop spans 17 amino acids. Germline V gene lookup returns CDR1 MNHNS and CDR2 SASEGT. The CDR3 nucleotides read TGTGCCAGCAGTTCGGCGAGTCTAGTCGGTATAACAGATACGCAGTATTTT. Translation gives CASSSASLVGITDTQYF.

The rearrangement joins TRBV7-9 to TRBJ2-5; D is uncertain. V dropped 1 base and J dropped 3 bases, with 15 bases sitting between them. This CDR3 is built from 16 residues. Germline-derived CDR1 and CDR2 are SEHNR and FQNEAQ (reference sequence). The CDR3 is CASSLGPAGTKETQYF. The CDR3 DNA follows: TGTGCCAGCAGCTTAGGTCCAGCAGGTACTAAAGAGACCCAGTACTTC.

As concerns this clonotype: Since no conserved phenylalanine or tryptophan closes the CDR3, a read error is the likely cause. The CDR3 protein is CASSPRSNTIYL. Here the CDR3 DNA reads TGTGCCAGCAGCCCACGGAGCAACACCATATATCTT. The chain uses TRBV7-2 and TRBJ1-3; the D is unclear. The germline V and J ends were trimmed by 5 bases and 7 bases, with 9 bases remaining between them. The CDR3 totals 12 residues. In germline, CDR1 is SGHTA, CDR2 FQGNSA.

The V and J genes are TRBV4-2 and TRBJ1-5; a weak D match, TRBD1 (6 bases). The length of the CDR3 is 15 residues. Germline values: CDR1 LGHNA, CDR2 YNFKEQ. V was clipped by 4 bases and J by 6 bases, with 16 bases between them. The CDR3 loop is CASSPTAGVGQPQHF. CDR3 nucleotide sequence: TGTGCCAGCAGCCCTACCGCAGGGGTAGGTCAGCCCCAGCATTTT.

This chain joins TRBV4-1 and TRBJ1-1; TRBD1 matches at 7 bases. V lost 1 base, J lost 6 bases, and 11 bases stayed unmatched. The CDR3 sequence is 16 residues long. Looked up from germline, CDR1 is MGHRA and CDR2 is YSYEKL. The CDR3 DNA reads as TGCGCCAGCAGCCAAGGACCCACAGGGGCAGCAGCTGAAGCTTTCTTT. Amino acids: CASSQGPTGAAAEAFF.

The CDR3 is CASSSPGQGKLFF. CDR3 DNA: TGCGCCAGCAGCTCACCGGGACAGGGAAAACTGTTTTTT. The chain recombines TRBV5-1 with TRBJ1-4; 9 bases are a match to TRBD1. V lost 3 bases, J lost 10 bases, and 4 bases stayed unmatched. Looked up from germline, CDR1 is SGHRS and CDR2 is YFSETQ. The CDR3 sequence is 13 residues long.